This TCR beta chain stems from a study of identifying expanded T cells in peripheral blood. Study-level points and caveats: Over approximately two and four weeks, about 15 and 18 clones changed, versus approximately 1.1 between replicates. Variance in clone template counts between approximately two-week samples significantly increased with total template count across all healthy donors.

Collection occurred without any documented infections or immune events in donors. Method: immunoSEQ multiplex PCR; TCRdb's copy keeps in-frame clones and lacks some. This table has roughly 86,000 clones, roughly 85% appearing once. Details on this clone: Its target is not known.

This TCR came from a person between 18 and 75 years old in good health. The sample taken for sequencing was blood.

The CDR3 DNA reads TGTGCCAGCAGCTATCAAGCCCCGGGACAGGGGGTTACTGAAGCTTTCTTT. Residues: CASSYQAPGQGVTEAFF. The chain employs TRBV5-5 and TRBJ1-1; 11 bases are a match to TRBD1. V was clipped by 3 bases and J by 5 bases; unmatched bases: 12. The length of the CDR3 is 17 residues. Per germline, CDR1 SGHKS and CDR2 YYEKEE (reference sequence).